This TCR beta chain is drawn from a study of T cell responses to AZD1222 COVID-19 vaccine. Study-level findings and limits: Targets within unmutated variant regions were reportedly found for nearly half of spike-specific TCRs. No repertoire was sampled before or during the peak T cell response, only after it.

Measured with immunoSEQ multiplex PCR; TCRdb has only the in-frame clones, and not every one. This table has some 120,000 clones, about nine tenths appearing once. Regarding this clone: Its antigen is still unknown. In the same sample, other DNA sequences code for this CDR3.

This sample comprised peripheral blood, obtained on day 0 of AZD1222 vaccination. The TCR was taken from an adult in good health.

The CDR3 region is CASSHSYEQYF. CDR3 sequence (DNA): TGTGCCAGCAGCCACTCCTACGAGCAGTACTTC. This rearrangement joins TRBV3-1 (or the pseudogene TRBV3-2) to TRBJ2-7; D gene uncertain. The CDR3 extends over 11 amino acids. Trimming cost V 3 bases and J 0 bases, with 0 bases left between them. Germline values: CDR1 LGHDT, CDR2 YNNKEL (reference sequence).